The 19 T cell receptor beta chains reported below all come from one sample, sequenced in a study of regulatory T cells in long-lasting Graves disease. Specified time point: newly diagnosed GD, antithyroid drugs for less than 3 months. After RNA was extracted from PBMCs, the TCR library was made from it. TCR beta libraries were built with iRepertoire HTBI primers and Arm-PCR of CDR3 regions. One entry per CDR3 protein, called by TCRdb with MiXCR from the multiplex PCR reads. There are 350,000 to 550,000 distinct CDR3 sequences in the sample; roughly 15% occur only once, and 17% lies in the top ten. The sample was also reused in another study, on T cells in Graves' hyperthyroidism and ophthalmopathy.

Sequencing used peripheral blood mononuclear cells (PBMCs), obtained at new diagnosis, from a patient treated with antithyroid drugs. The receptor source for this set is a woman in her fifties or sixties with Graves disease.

CDR3 in DNA: TGTGCCAGCAGCCAAGTTCCCTTCTGGGAAGCCATATATTTT. Amino acids: CASSQVPFWEAIYF. J is TRBJ1-3 and V is TRBV4-2; no reliable D call. Trimming removed 1 base at V and 11 bases at J, with 15 bases between. CDR3 length: 14 amino acids. From germline, CDR1 is LGHNA and CDR2 YNFKEQ.

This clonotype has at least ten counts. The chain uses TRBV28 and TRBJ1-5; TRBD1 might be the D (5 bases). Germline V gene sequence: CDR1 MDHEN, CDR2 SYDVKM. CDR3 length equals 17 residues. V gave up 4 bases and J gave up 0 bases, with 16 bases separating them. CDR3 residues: CASSSEARGPSNQPQHF. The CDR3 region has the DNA TGTGCCAGCAGTTCTGAGGCCCGGGGCCCTAGCAATCAGCCCCAGCATTTT.

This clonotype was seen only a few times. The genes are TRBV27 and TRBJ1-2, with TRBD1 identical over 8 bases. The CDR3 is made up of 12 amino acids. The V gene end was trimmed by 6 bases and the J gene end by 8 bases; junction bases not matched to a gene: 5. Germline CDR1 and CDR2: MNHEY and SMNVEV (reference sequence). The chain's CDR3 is CASRDRARGYTF. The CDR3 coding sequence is TGTGCCAGCAGGGACAGGGCAAGGGGCTACACCTTC.

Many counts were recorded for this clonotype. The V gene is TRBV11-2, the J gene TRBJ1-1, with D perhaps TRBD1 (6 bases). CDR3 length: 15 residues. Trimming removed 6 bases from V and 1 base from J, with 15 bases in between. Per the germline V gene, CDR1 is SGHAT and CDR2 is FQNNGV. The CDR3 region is CASRKLQGPNTEAFF. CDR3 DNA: TGTGCCAGCAGAAAACTACAGGGTCCGAACACTGAAGCTTTCTTT.

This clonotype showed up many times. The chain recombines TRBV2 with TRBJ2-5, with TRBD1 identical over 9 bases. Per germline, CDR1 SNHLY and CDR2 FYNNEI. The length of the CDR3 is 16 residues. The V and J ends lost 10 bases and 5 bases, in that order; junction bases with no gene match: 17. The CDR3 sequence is CAIPRLPQGAPETQYF. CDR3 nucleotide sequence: TGTGCCATCCCCAGATTACCACAGGGGGCACCGGAGACCCAGTACTTC. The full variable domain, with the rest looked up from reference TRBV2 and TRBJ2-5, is EPEVTQTPSHQVTQMGQEVILRCVPISNHLYFYWYRQILGQKVEFLVSFYNNEISEKSEIFDDQFSVERPDGSNFTLKIRSTKLEDSAMYFCAIPRLPQGAPETQYFGPGTRLLVL.

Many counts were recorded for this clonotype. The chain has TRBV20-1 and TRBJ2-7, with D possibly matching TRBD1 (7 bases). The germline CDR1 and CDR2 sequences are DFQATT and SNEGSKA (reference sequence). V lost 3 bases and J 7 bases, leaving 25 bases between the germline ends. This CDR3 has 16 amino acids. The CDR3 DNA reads TGCAGTGCTAGCTTCGCAGGGGGGCAGGTCTCCGATGAGCAGTACTTC. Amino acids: CSASFAGGQVSDEQYF.

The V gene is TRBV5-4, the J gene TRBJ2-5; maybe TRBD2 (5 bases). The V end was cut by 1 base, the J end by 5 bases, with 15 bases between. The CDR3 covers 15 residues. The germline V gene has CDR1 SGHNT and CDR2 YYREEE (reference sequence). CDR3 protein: CASSLTSGSTETQYF. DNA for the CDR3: TGTGCCAGCAGCTTGACGTCGGGGAGTACGGAGACCCAGTACTTC.

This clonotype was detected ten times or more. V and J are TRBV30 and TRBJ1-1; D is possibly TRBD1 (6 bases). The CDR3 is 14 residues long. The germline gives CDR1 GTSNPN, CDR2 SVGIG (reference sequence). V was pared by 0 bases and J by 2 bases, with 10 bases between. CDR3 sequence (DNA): TGTGCCTGGAGTGTATTGGGGGCAAACACTGAAGCTTTCTTT. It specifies CAWSVLGANTEAFF.

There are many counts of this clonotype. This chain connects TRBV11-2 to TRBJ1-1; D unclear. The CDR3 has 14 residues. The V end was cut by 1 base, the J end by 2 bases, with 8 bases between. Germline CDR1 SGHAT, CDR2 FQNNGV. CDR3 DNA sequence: TGTGCCAGCAGCTTAGGGTACGGCAACACTGAAGCTTTCTTT. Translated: CASSLGYGNTEAFF.

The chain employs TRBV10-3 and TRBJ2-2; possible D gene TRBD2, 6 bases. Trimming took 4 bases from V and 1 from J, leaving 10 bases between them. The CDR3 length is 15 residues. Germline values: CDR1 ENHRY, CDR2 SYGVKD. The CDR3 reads CAISGRGGNTGELFF. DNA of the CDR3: TGTGCCATCAGTGGCCGGGGAGGGAACACCGGGGAGCTGTTTTTT.

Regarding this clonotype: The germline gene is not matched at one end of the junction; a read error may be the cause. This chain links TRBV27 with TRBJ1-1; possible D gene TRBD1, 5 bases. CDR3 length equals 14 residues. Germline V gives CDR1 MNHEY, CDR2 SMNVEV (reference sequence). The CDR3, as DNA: TGTTCCAGCAGTTTATGGGGCCGCGGCACTGAAGCTTTCTTT. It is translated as CSSSLWGRGTEAFF.

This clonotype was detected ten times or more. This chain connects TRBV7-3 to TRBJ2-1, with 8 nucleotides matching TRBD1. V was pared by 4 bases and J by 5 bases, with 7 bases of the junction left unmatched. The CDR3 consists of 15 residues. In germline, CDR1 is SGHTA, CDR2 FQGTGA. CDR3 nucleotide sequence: TGTGCCAGCAGCTCCGGACAGGGCGGCCACAATGAGCAGTTCTTC. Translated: CASSSGQGGHNEQFF.

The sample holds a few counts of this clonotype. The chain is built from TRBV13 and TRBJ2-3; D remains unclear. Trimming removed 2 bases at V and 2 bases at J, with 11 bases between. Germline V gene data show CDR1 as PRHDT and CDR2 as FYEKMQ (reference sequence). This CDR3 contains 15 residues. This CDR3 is CASSLFGVDTDTQYF. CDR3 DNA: TGTGCCAGCAGCTTATTTGGGGTCGACACAGATACGCAGTATTTT.

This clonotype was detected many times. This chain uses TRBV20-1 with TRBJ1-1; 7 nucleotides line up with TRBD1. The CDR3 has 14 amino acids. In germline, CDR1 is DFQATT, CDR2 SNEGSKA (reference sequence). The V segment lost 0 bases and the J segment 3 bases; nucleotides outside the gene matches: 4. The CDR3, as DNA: TGCAGTGCTAGAGATGAGGGGGCCTACACTGAAGCTTTCTTT. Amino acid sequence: CSARDEGAYTEAFF.

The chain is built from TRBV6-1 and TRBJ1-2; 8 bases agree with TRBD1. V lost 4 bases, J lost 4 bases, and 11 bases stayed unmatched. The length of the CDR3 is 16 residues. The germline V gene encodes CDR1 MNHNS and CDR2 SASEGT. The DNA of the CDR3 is TGTGCCAGCAGTGTTCCCGGGACAGGCGAAGGCTATGGCTACACCTTC. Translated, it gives CASSVPGTGEGYGYTF.

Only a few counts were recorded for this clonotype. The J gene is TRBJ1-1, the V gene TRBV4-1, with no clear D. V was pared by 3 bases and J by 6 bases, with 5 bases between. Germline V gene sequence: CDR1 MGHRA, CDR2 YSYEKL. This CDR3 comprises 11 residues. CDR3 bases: TGCGCCAGCAGCCAGTCGGCTGAAGCTTTCTTT. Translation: CASSQSAEAFF.

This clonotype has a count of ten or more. The CDR3 nucleotides read TGTGCCAGCTCACCCTCCGGGACAGGGGGTTGGGCCTACGAGCAGTACTTC. Its translation: CASSPSGTGGWAYEQYF. The chain carries TRBV18 and TRBJ2-7; 11 bases align to TRBD1. The CDR3 length is 17 residues. The germline V gene encodes CDR1 KGHSH and CDR2 LQKENI. The V gene end was trimmed by 3 bases and the J gene end by 2 bases; junction bases not matched to a gene: 9.

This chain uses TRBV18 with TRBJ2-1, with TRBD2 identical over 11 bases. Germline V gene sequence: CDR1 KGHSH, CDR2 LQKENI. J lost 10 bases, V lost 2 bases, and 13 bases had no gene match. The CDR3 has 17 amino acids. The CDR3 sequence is CASSPKRLAGLSREQFF. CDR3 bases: TGTGCCAGCTCACCAAAACGACTAGCGGGATTATCTCGCGAGCAGTTCTTC.

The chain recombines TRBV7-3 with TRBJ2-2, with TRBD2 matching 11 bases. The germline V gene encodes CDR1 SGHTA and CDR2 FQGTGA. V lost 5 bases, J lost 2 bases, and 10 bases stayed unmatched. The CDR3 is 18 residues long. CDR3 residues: CASSRSGLADTNTGELFF. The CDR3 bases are TGTGCCAGCAGCAGGTCGGGACTAGCGGACACTAACACCGGGGAGCTGTTTTTT.